Presented here are 5 T cell receptor beta chains from one specimen sequenced in a study of blood T cell repertoires in COVID-19. Repertoires were generated with immunoSEQ multiplex PCR, while TCRdb's copy carries only in-frame clones and drops some. Of 280,000 or so clones in the sample, over 75% were seen once. The sequencing sample was made of peripheral blood. The receptors originated from a woman aged 60-75 years with acute or convalescent COVID-19.

This rearrangement joins TRBV27 to TRBJ1-1; D perhaps matches TRBD1 (5 bases). V lost 0 bases and J 3 bases, leaving 17 bases between the germline ends. This CDR3 region has 17 residues. Germline values: CDR1 MNHEY, CDR2 SMNVEV (reference sequence). This CDR3 reads CASSLSGTSPGDTEAFF. The CDR3 DNA reads as TGTGCCAGCAGTTTATCAGGGACCTCCCCGGGGGACACTGAAGCTTTCTTT.

This rearrangement joins TRBV11-1 to TRBJ2-1; 7 positions agree with TRBD2. CDR1 and CDR2 from the germline V gene are SGHAT and FQDESV (reference sequence). This CDR3 contains 16 residues. J lost 4 bases, V lost 1 base, and 7 bases had no gene match. CDR3 bases: TGTGCCAGCAGCTTAGTGCGGCTAGCGGATTACAATGAGCAGTTCTTC. Residues: CASSLVRLADYNEQFF.

The V and J genes are TRBV27 and TRBJ2-4, with 7 bases that match TRBD2. Unmatched junction bases numbered 6, after V lost 5 bases and J lost 5 bases. The CDR3 runs to 14 residues. Germline-derived CDR1 and CDR2 are MNHEY and SMNVEV (reference sequence). As DNA, the CDR3 is TGTGCCAGCAGTGGACTAGGGATTGAAAACATTCAGTACTTC. It translates to CASSGLGIENIQYF.

The rearrangement joins TRBV2 to TRBJ2-7, with 8 bases lining up with TRBD1. J was trimmed by 3 bases and V by 2 bases; bases with no gene match: 6. Germline CDR1 is SNHLY and CDR2 is FYNNEI. The CDR3 contains 15 residues. CDR3 residues: CASSERTGPIYEQYF. The CDR3 DNA is TGTGCCAGCAGTGAAAGGACAGGGCCCATCTACGAGCAGTACTTC.

The genes are TRBV5-4 and TRBJ2-7; 9 bases fit TRBD1. V trimming: 4 bases; J trimming: 1 base; junction bases outside the gene matches: 9. Germline V gene sequence: CDR1 SGHNT, CDR2 YYREEE (reference sequence). The CDR3 is 16 amino acids. CDR3 loop: CASSPTGTGRSYEQYF. As DNA, the CDR3 is TGTGCCAGCAGCCCTACCGGGACAGGGAGATCCTACGAGCAGTACTTC.